These T cell receptor beta chains were read from a single sample in a study of blood T cell repertoires in COVID-19. Here immunoSEQ multiplex PCR was the method, and the copy in TCRdb shows in-frame clones only, minus some. Seen here are about 170,000 clones, approximately 86% observed once, and the top ten hold under 9%. The sample comprised peripheral blood. Source of these receptors: a woman aged 35 to 49 with COVID-19, enrolled during active disease. The CDR3 runs from the conserved cysteine through the conserved F or W. The D gene is left open where the match is weak. Part of the rows lack a size; the others show once, few, many or a class for expanded clones.

v_call,d_call,j_call,clone_size,cdr3_aa,cdr3_nt
TRBV24-1,-,TRBJ2-7,-,CATSESGSFTYEQYF,TGTGCCACCAGTGAATCCGGGAGTTTCACCTACGAGCAGTACTTC
TRBV27,TRBD2,TRBJ2-1,-,CASRWDSGRGEQFF,TGTGCCAGCCGGTGGGATAGCGGGAGAGGTGAGCAGTTCTTC
TRBV14,TRBD1,TRBJ1-2,-,CASSPLQGAGYTF,TGTGCCAGCAGCCCGCTACAGGGGGCTGGCTACACCTTC
TRBV4-2,TRBD1,TRBJ2-2,-,CASSPGQGNTGELFF,TGTGCCAGCAGCCCGGGACAGGGTAACACCGGGGAGCTGTTTTTT
TRBV6-5,-,TRBJ1-4,-,CASVGGLFEKLFF,TGTGCCAGTGTGGGGGGACTTTTCGAAAAACTGTTTTTT
TRBV19,TRBD1,TRBJ1-5,-,CASSRDRGINQPQHF,TGTGCCAGTAGTAGGGACAGGGGGATCAATCAGCCCCAGCATTTT
TRBV9,-,TRBJ2-3,-,CASSSDRWGTDTQYF,TGTGCCAGCAGCAGCGACCGGTGGGGCACAGATACGCAGTATTTT
TRBV6-5,TRBD1,TRBJ1-2,-,CASSPTETGGNGYTF,TGTGCCAGCAGTCCCACCGAGACAGGGGGCAATGGCTACACCTTC
TRBV7-9,TRBD2,TRBJ2-5,-,CASSLTSGGETQYF,TGTGCCAGCAGCTTGACTAGCGGGGGTGAGACCCAGTACTTC
TRBV6-5,-,TRBJ1-5,-,CASVEGNNQPQHF,TGTGCCAGCGTGGAGGGAAACAATCAGCCCCAGCATTTT
TRBV6-5,TRBD1,TRBJ2-2,once,CASSTTGTGRGELFF,TGTGCCAGCAGTACAACCGGGACAGGGAGGGGGGAGCTGTTTTTT
TRBV19,TRBD2,TRBJ2-1,-,CASSIRAGGPNEQFF,TGTGCCAGTAGTATTAGAGCGGGGGGGCCCAATGAGCAGTTCTTC
TRBV28,TRBD1,TRBJ2-3,once,CASSYGTGGATDTQYF,TGTGCCAGCAGTTATGGAACAGGGGGCGCGACAGATACGCAGTATTTT
TRBV6-5,-,TRBJ1-3,-,CASSYSMSSSGNTIYF,TGTGCCAGCAGTTACTCGATGTCCAGCTCTGGAAACACCATATATTTT
TRBV7-6,-,TRBJ2-2,-,CASSFSGGSGELFF,TGTGCCAGCAGCTTCTCAGGGGGGAGCGGGGAGCTGTTTTTT
TRBV30,-,TRBJ1-6,-,CAWVSRTTGNSPLHF,TGTGCCTGGGTCTCGCGTACCACCGGGAATTCACCCCTCCACTTT
TRBV15,-,TRBJ2-1,-,CATSRAVYNEQFF,TGTGCCACCAGCAGAGCAGTTTACAATGAGCAGTTCTTC
TRBV9,-,TRBJ2-7,-,CASSVVASSHEQYF,TGTGCCAGCAGCGTTGTGGCTAGCTCCCACGAGCAGTACTTC
TRBV12-3/TRBV12-4,-,TRBJ2-3,once,CASSLAGVDTQYF,TGTGCCAGCAGTTTAGCAGGGGTTGATACGCAGTATTTT
TRBV3-1/TRBV3-2,-,TRBJ1-5,-,CASSSGGVRRQPQHF,TGTGCCAGCAGTTCTGGGGGCGTGAGAAGACAGCCCCAGCATTTT
TRBV11-3,-,TRBJ2-5,-,CASSLDSSSETQYF,TGTGCCAGCAGCTTAGATTCGAGTTCCGAGACCCAGTACTTC
TRBV5-1,TRBD2,TRBJ2-1,-,CASSPIVREGDEQFF,TGCGCCAGCAGCCCGATCGTACGGGAGGGTGATGAGCAGTTCTTC
TRBV3-1/TRBV3-2,-,TRBJ1-1,-,CASSQAGPGTEAFF,TGTGCCAGCAGCCAAGCAGGCCCGGGGACTGAAGCTTTCTTT
TRBV6-5,TRBD2,TRBJ2-7,-,CASSSAGGGFYEQYF,TGTGCCAGCAGTTCCGCGGGGGGTGGGTTCTACGAGCAGTACTTC
TRBV15,TRBD1,TRBJ1-3,-,CATIDKSGQGGNTIYF,TGTGCCACCATCGATAAAAGCGGACAGGGTGGAAACACCATATATTTT
TRBV29-1,TRBD2,TRBJ2-1,-,CSVDSSGGPKDEQFF,TGCAGCGTTGATAGTAGCGGGGGCCCTAAGGATGAGCAGTTCTTC
TRBV11-2,-,TRBJ2-2,-,CASSLTQGVAGELFF,TGTGCCAGCAGCTTAACACAGGGAGTGGCCGGGGAGCTGTTTTTT
TRBV9,TRBD1,TRBJ1-2,once,CASSVGQGYGYTF,TGTGCCAGCAGCGTAGGACAGGGATATGGCTACACCTTC
TRBV4-1,TRBD2,TRBJ2-3,-,CASSQAPGLAGPTDTQYF,TGCGCCAGCAGCCAAGCCCCCGGACTAGCGGGGCCCACAGATACGCAGTATTTT
TRBV6-4,-,TRBJ2-3,-,CASSEGASTDTQYF,TGTGCCAGCAGTGAGGGGGCGAGCACAGATACGCAGTATTTT
TRBV2,-,TRBJ2-2,-,CASSDRSSDTGELFF,TGTGCCAGCAGCGACAGGTCGTCGGACACCGGGGAGCTGTTTTTT
TRBV6-2/TRBV6-3,TRBD1,TRBJ1-5,few,CASSYSKPWTGAQHF,TGTGCCAGCAGTTACTCGAAACCCTGGACAGGGGCCCAGCATTTT
TRBV4-1,-,TRBJ1-2,-,CASSQAGQFADGYTF,TGCGCCAGCAGCCAAGCCGGACAGTTTGCGGATGGCTACACCTTC
TRBV15,TRBD2,TRBJ2-7,-,CATSRDPTSGRGDEQYF,TGTGCCACCAGCAGAGATCCGACTAGCGGGAGGGGGGACGAGCAGTACTTC
TRBV11-2,TRBD2,TRBJ2-5,-,CASSFGAGGIRETQYF,TGTGCCAGCAGCTTTGGAGCGGGGGGGATTAGAGAGACCCAGTACTTC
TRBV10-1,TRBD1,TRBJ1-3,-,CASSEYRDSYSGNTIYF,TGCGCCAGCAGTGAGTATCGGGACAGCTACTCTGGAAACACCATATATTTT
TRBV28,TRBD2,TRBJ2-5,-,CASSSSGRGTGSETQYF,TGTGCCAGCAGTTCTAGCGGGAGGGGGACGGGCTCGGAGACCCAGTACTTC
TRBV7-9,TRBD2,TRBJ2-1,-,CASSRTGTSGNPSYNEQFF,TGTGCCAGCAGCAGAACCGGGACTAGCGGGAATCCCTCCTACAATGAGCAGTTCTTC
TRBV12-3/TRBV12-4,TRBD1,TRBJ2-5,-,CASRYRGQETQYF,TGTGCCAGCAGATACAGGGGGCAAGAGACCCAGTACTTC
TRBV9,-,TRBJ1-4,-,CASSPQGAGTSNEKLFF,TGTGCCAGCAGCCCCCAAGGGGCAGGGACAAGTAATGAAAAACTGTTTTTT
TRBV7-9,-,TRBJ1-2,once,CASSLGVYGYTF,TGTGCCAGCAGCTTAGGAGTCTATGGCTACACCTTC
TRBV25-1,-,TRBJ1-1,-,CASSDDSGNTEAFF,TGTGCCAGCAGTGATGACAGTGGGAACACTGAAGCTTTCTTT
TRBV3-1/TRBV3-2,TRBD1,TRBJ1-2,many,CASSQTHWTGDGYTF,TGTGCCAGCAGCCAGACCCACTGGACAGGGGACGGCTACACCTTC
TRBV19,-,TRBJ1-4,-,CASREPGAEKLFF,TGTGCCAGTAGAGAGCCAGGGGCTGAAAAACTGTTTTTT
TRBV18,-,TRBJ2-2,-,CASSRGQTGELFF,TGTGCCAGCTCACGGGGCCAGACCGGGGAGCTGTTTTTT